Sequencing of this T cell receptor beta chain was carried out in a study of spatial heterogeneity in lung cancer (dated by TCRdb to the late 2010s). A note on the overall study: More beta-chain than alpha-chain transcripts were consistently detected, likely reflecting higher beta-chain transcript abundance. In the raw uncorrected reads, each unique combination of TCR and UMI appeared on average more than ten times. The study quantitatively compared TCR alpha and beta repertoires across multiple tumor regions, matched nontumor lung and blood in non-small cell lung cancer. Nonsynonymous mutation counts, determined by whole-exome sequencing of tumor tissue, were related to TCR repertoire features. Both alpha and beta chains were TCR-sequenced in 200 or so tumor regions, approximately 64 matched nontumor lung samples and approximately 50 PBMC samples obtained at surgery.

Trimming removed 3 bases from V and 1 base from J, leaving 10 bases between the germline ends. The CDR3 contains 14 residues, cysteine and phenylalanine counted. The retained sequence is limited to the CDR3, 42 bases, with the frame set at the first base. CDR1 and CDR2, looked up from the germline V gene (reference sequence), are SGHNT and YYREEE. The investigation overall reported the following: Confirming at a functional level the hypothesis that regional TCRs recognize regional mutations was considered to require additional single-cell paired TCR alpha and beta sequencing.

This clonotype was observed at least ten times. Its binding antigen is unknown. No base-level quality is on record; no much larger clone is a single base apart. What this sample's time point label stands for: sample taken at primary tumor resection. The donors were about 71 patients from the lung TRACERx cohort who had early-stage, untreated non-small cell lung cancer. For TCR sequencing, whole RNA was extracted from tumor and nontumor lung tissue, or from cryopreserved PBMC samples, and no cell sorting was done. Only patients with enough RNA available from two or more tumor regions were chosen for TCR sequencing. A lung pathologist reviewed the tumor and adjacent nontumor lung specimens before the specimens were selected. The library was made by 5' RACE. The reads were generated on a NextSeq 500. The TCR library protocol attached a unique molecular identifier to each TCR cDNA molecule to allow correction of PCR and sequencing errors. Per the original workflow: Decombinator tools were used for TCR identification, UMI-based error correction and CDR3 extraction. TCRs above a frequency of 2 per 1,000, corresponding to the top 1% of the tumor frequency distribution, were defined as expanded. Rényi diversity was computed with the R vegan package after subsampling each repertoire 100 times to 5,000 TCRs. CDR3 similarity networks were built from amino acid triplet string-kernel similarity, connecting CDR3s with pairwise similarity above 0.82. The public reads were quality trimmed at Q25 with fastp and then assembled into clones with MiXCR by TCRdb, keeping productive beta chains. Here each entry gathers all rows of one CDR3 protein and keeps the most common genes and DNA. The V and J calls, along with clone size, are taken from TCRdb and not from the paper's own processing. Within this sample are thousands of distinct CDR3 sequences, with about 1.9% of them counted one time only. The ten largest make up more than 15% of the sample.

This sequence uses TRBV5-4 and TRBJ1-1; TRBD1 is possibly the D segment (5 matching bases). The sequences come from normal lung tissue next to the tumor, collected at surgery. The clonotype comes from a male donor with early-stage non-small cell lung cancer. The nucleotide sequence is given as TGTGCCAGCAGCTCTGGACAATGGAACACTGAAGCTTTCTTT. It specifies CASSSGQWNTEAFF.